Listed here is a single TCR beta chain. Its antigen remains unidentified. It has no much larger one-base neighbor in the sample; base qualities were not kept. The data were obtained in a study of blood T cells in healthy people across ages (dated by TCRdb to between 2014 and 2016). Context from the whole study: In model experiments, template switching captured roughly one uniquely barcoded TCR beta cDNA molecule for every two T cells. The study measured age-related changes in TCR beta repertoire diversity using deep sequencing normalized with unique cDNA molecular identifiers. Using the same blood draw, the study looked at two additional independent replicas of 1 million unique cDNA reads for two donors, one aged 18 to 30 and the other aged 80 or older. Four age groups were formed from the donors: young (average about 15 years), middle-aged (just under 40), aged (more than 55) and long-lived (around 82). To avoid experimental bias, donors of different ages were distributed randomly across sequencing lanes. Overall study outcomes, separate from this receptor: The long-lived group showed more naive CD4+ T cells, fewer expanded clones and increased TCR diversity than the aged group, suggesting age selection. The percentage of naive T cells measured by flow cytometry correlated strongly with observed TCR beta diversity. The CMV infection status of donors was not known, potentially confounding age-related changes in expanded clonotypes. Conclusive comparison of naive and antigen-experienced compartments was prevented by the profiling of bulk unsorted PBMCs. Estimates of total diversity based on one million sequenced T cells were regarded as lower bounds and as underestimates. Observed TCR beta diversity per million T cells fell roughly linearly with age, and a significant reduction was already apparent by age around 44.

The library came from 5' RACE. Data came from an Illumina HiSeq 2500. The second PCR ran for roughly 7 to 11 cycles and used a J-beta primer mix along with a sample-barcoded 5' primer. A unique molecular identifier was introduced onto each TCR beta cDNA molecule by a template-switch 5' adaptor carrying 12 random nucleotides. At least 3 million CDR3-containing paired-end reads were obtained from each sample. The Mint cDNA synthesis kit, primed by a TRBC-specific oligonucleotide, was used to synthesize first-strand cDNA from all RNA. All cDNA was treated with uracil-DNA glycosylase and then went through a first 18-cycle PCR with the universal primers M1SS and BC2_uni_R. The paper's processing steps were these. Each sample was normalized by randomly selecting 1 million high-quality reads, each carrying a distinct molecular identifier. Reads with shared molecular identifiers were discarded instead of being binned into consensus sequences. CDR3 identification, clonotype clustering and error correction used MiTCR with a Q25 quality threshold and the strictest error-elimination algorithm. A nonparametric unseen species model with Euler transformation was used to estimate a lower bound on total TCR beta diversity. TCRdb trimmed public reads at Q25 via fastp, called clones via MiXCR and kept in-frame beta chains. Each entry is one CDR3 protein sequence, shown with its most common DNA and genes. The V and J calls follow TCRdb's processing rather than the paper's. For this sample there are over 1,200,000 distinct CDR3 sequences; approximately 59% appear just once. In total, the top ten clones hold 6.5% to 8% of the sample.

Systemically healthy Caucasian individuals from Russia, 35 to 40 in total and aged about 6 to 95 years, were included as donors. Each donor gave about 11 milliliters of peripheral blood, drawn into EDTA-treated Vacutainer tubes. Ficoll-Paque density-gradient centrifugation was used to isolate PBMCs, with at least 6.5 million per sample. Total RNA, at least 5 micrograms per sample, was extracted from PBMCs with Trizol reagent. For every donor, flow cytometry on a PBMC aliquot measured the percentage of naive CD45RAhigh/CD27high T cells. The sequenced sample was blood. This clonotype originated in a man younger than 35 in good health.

The nucleotide sequence is TGTGCCAGCAGCACAGGGGTAAGGAGCGAGCAGTACTTC. Its translation is CASSTGVRSEQYF. The chain is made from TRBV7-6 and TRBJ2-5; 7 central nucleotides agree with TRBD1. The DNA end is more similar to TRBJ2-7, so the J call may be wrong. CDR1 SGHVS and CDR2 FNYEAQ are derived from the germline V gene. The CDR3 runs 13 amino acids, cysteine and phenylalanine included. Just CDR3 DNA is preserved here, 39 bases in frame from base 1.